These 22 T cell receptor beta chains originate from one sample sequenced in a study of tumor-infiltrating lymphocytes in localized non-small cell lung cancer (dated by TCRdb to 2020 to 2023). The method behind the library was the immunoSEQ multiplex PCR assay. Not all clones reach the TCRdb copy of this immuneACCESS table, which keeps in-frame sequences only. Checked studies attribute under half of the gap to unresolved V genes and leave the rest unexplained. In this sample the table shows 7,200 or so clones, approximately 61% of which occur a single time. The ten largest make up about 12% of the sample. Sequences were obtained from lung tumor tissue. Every receptor here comes from a human donor with non-small cell lung cancer.

The chain carries TRBV25-1 and TRBJ2-3; a possible D gene is TRBD1 (5 bases). The CDR3 extends over 15 amino acids. CDR1 and CDR2 (germline): MGHDK, SYGVNS. Trimming left V 8 bases short and J 0 bases short, with 15 bases between. The CDR3 spells CASARWGQSTDTQYF. In DNA, the CDR3 is TGTGCCAGCGCCCGCTGGGGCCAGAGCACAGATACGCAGTATTTT.

This clone ranks as large. The chain recombines TRBV5-6 with TRBJ2-7; 9 positions match TRBD1. Germline V CDR1 and CDR2: SGHDT, YYEEEE. V gave up 2 bases and J gave up 6 bases; unmatched junction bases: 15. The CDR3 sequence is 17 residues long. The CDR3 reads CASSLRPGQGMLREQYF. The CDR3 nucleotides are TGTGCCAGCAGCTTAAGGCCGGGACAGGGAATGTTGCGCGAGCAGTACTTC.

This rearrangement joins TRBV29-1 to TRBJ2-5, with 8 bases fitting TRBD1. With 4 bases clipped from V and 5 bases from J, the junction kept 9 bases outside the gene matches. The CDR3 is 14 residues long. CDR1 is SQVTM, CDR2 ANQGSEA, per germline. The CDR3 DNA is TGCAGCGTTGCAGGGGGCGAGGGCGTTGAGACCCAGTACTTC. Amino acid sequence: CSVAGGEGVETQYF.

The chain joins TRBV4-2 to TRBJ2-7; D gene uncertain. The CDR3 is made up of 14 amino acids. V shed 5 bases and J shed 4 bases, with 15 bases lying between them. Germline V gives CDR1 LGHNA, CDR2 YNFKEQ. The DNA for the CDR3 is TGTGCCAGCAGCTTGGTAGGCGGATCGTACGAGCAGTACTTC. Protein sequence: CASSLVGGSYEQYF.

This chain links TRBV5-5 with TRBJ1-1; D ambiguous. The V end lost 4 bases, the J end lost 5 bases, and 15 bases lay between the germline ends. This CDR3 has 14 residues. Germline CDR1 SGHKS, CDR2 YYEKEE (reference sequence). CDR3 in amino acids: CASSPRTGGTEAFF. The DNA for the CDR3 is TGTGCCAGCAGCCCTCGGACGGGTGGGACTGAAGCTTTCTTT.

The V call is TRBV5-5, the J call TRBJ2-7; 9 nucleotides match TRBD2. Looked up from germline, CDR1 is SGHKS and CDR2 is YYEKEE (reference sequence). The CDR3 sequence is 14 residues long. J lost 4 bases, V lost 3 bases, and 5 bases had no gene match. The CDR3 nucleotides read TGTGCCAGCAGCTATTTACTAGCGGGTTACGAGCAGTACTTC. It specifies CASSYLLAGYEQYF.

The chain links TRBV15 to TRBJ1-6; D call uncertain. This CDR3 is built from 13 residues. V lost 2 bases and J 7 bases, leaving 6 bases between the germline ends. Germline loops: CDR1 LNHNV, CDR2 YYDKDF (reference sequence). The CDR3 protein is CATSRQSNSPLHF. CDR3 in DNA: TGTGCCACCAGCAGACAGAGCAATTCACCCCTCCACTTT.

The chain joins TRBV9 to TRBJ2-3; TRBD2 might be the D (6 bases). CDR1 and CDR2 from the germline V gene are SGDLS and YYNGEE. The CDR3 is 15 residues long. Between the trimmed V and J ends, which lost 0 bases and 0 bases, there was a span of 8 bases. This chain's CDR3 is CASSVGRGSTDTQYF. CDR3 bases: TGTGCCAGCAGCGTAGGACGGGGGAGCACAGATACGCAGTATTTT.

This clone was detected once. V usage is TRBV5-4 and J usage is TRBJ1-3; D is unclear. Germline CDR1 is SGHNT and CDR2 is YYREEE (reference sequence). Between the trimmed V and J ends, which lost 0 bases and 0 bases, there was a span of 10 bases. The CDR3 has 16 residues. The CDR3 DNA is TGTGCCAGCAGCTTGGGGGCGGGGAGCTCTGGAAACACCATATATTTT. Translated, it gives CASSLGAGSSGNTIYF. The variable domain in full, completed from reference TRBV5-4 and TRBJ1-3, reads ETGVTQSPTHLIKTRGQQVTLRCSSQSGHNTVSWYQQALGQGPQFIFQYYREEENGRGNFPPRFSGLQFPNYSSELNVNALELDDSALYLCASSLGAGSSGNTIYFGEGSWLTVV.

Only one count was recorded for this clone. The chain uses TRBV2 and TRBJ1-1; D is possibly TRBD1 (5 bases). The V end lost 3 bases, the J end lost 1 base, and 12 bases lay between the germline ends. The CDR3 extends over 15 amino acids. CDR1 and CDR2 (germline): SNHLY, FYNNEI. The CDR3, as DNA: TGTGCCAGCAGTGACCCCGGGACGGCGAACACTGAAGCTTTCTTT. Its translation: CASSDPGTANTEAFF.

The rearrangement joins TRBV28 to TRBJ1-5; D is perhaps TRBD1 (6 bases). The V gene lost 3 bases and the J gene lost 0 bases, with 9 bases spanning the gap. The germline gives CDR1 MDHEN, CDR2 SYDVKM. The CDR3 sequence is 15 residues long. The chain's CDR3 is CASSFSGDSNQPQHF. The CDR3 DNA reads as TGTGCCAGCAGTTTTTCAGGGGATAGCAATCAGCCCCAGCATTTT.

This clone has more than one count but fewer than ten. The chain recombines TRBV9 with TRBJ1-1, with D possibly being TRBD1 (5 bases). Looked up from germline, CDR1 is SGDLS and CDR2 is YYNGEE. This CDR3 is 17 amino acids long. V lost 3 bases to trimming and J lost 4 bases, with 22 bases between them. In DNA, the CDR3 is TGTGCCAGCAGCGCCCGACGGGCTATAGGCGGGGGCACTGAAGCTTTCTTT. Protein: CASSARRAIGGGTEAFF.

The chain combines TRBV5-1 with TRBJ1-1, with a weak D call TRBD1 (6 bases). Between the trimmed V and J ends, which lost 4 bases and 4 bases, there was a span of 11 bases. The CDR3 covers 13 residues. The V gene's germline CDR1 is SGHRS and CDR2 YFSETQ. Here the CDR3 reads CASSTGSTTEAFF. As DNA, the CDR3 is TGCGCCAGCAGCACAGGGTCGACCACTGAAGCTTTCTTT.

This clone was found once. This chain connects TRBV2 to TRBJ1-1, with 7 bases that match TRBD1. CDR3 length equals 17 residues. Trimming at V came to 8 bases and at J to 3 bases, leaving 18 bases not matched to a gene. Per the germline V gene, CDR1 is SNHLY and CDR2 is FYNNEI. The DNA of the CDR3 is TGTGCCAGCCGGAGTGGCAGGGGGAGTTTTGGGCACACTGAAGCTTTCTTT. Its translation: CASRSGRGSFGHTEAFF.

The chain uses TRBV7-2 and TRBJ2-1; D is unresolved. Trimming left V 6 bases short and J 5 bases short, with 8 bases between. The CDR3 is made up of 12 amino acids. CDR1 SGHTA and CDR2 FQGNSA come from the germline V gene. In DNA form, the CDR3 reads TGTGCCAGCAGTCCCCCCGACAATGAGCAGTTCTTC. Encoded protein: CASSPPDNEQFF.

The table lists this clone with a count of one. The chain recombines TRBV19 with TRBJ2-2; 10 bases are shared with TRBD2. The CDR3 consists of 15 residues. Germline V gene data show CDR1 as LNHDA and CDR2 as SQIVND (reference sequence). J gave up 3 bases and V 7 bases, and 5 bases lay outside the gene matches. This CDR3 reads CASNSGGSYTGELFF. In DNA form, the CDR3 reads TGTGCCAGTAATAGCGGGGGGTCCTACACCGGGGAGCTGTTTTTT. The whole variable domain, filled in from reference TRBV19 and TRBJ2-2, reads DGGITQSPKYLFRKEGQNVTLSCEQNLNHDAMYWYRQDPGQGLRLIYYSQIVNDFQKGDIAEGYSVSREKKESFPLTVTSAQKNPTAFYLCASNSGGSYTGELFFGEGSRLTVL.

The chain recombines TRBV27 with TRBJ2-5; TRBD1 matches 7 bases. Unmatched junction bases numbered 6, after V lost 3 bases and J lost 5 bases. This CDR3 region has 14 residues. Germline V lookup: CDR1 MNHEY, CDR2 SMNVEV (reference sequence). The CDR3 sequence is CASSFNRGLETQYF. CDR3 bases: TGTGCCAGCAGTTTTAACAGGGGCTTGGAGACCCAGTACTTC.

This clone has a handful of counts. This chain uses TRBV7-6 with TRBJ1-1; 10 bases agree with TRBD1. In germline, CDR1 is SGHVS, CDR2 FNYEAQ. CDR3 size: 15 residues. J lost 4 bases, V lost 4 bases, and 6 bases had no gene match. CDR3 region: CASSWPGQGSTEAFF. As DNA, the CDR3 is TGTGCCAGCAGCTGGCCGGGACAGGGGAGCACTGAAGCTTTCTTT.

The chain couples TRBV4-1 to TRBJ1-1; D gene uncertain. The V end lost 5 bases, the J end lost 1 base, and 11 bases lay between the germline ends. The CDR3 totals 14 residues. The germline CDR1 and CDR2 sequences are MGHRA and YSYEKL. The CDR3 bases are TGCGCCAGCAGCTCCCGGTCGGGGAACACTGAAGCTTTCTTT. This encodes CASSSRSGNTEAFF.

The chain couples TRBV5-8 to TRBJ1-1, with D tentatively TRBD1 (5 bases). Germline lookup yields CDR1 SGHTS and CDR2 YDEGEE. Trimming shortened V by 0 bases and J by 1 base, and 13 bases separated the two germline ends. CDR3 length: 16 residues. In DNA form, the CDR3 reads TGTGCCAGCAGCTTGGCTCCAGGACACCCGAACACTGAAGCTTTCTTT. It is translated as CASSLAPGHPNTEAFF.

V is TRBV6-6 and J is TRBJ1-4; no clear D. V lost 2 bases to trimming and J lost 6 bases, with 4 bases between them. The CDR3 runs 12 residues. Germline CDR1 is MNHNY and CDR2 is SVGAGI (reference sequence). The CDR3 sequence is CASSYGDEKLFF. As DNA, the CDR3 is TGTGCCAGCAGTTACGGGGATGAAAAACTGTTTTTT.

The V call is TRBV7-2, the J call TRBJ2-3; 7 positions agree with TRBD2. Trimming cost V 5 bases and J 5 bases; bases outside gene matches: 4. Germline CDR1 SGHTA, CDR2 FQGNSA. The CDR3 length is 13 residues. CDR3 amino acids: CASSPASGDTQYF. The CDR3 nucleotides read TGTGCCAGCAGCCCAGCTAGCGGAGATACGCAGTATTTT.